The 18 T cell receptor beta chains below come from one sample, sequenced in a study of shared clonotypes between healthy human individuals. Repertoires were generated with immunoSEQ multiplex PCR, while TCRdb's copy carries only in-frame clones and drops some. This table holds some 2,400,000 clones, approximately 96% found once. Sequenced sample: naive CD4+ T cells sorted from blood. Indicated subset: CD45RA+ positively selected. The receptor source for this set is a man younger than 35 in good health.

This chain connects TRBV10-3 to TRBJ2-2, with 9 bases matching TRBD1. V gave up 3 bases and J gave up 6 bases; unmatched junction bases: 8. Germline CDR1 reads ENHRY; CDR2 reads SYGVKD. The CDR3 spans 16 residues. In DNA form, the CDR3 reads TGTGCCATCAGTGATTTCACAGGGGGCTCTCCCGGGGAGCTGTTTTTT. Its translation is CAISDFTGGSPGELFF.

The J gene is TRBJ2-4, the V gene TRBV7-2, with 9 bases that match TRBD2. J was trimmed by 5 bases and V by 1 base; bases with no gene match: 0. This CDR3 is built from 14 residues. Germline lookup yields CDR1 SGHTA and CDR2 FQGNSA. Here the CDR3 DNA reads TGTGCCAGCAGCTTAGTAGCGGGAGAAAACATTCAGTACTTC. Translation gives CASSLVAGENIQYF.

The chain links TRBV5-4 to TRBJ1-1; D unresolved. CDR1 SGHNT and CDR2 YYREEE come from the germline V gene (reference sequence). V dropped 4 bases and J dropped 5 bases, with 12 bases sitting between them. The CDR3 is 13 residues long. CDR3 sequence reads: CASSRGTGTEAFF. CDR3 sequence (DNA): TGTGCCAGCAGCCGGGGAACGGGAACTGAAGCTTTCTTT.

This chain connects TRBV6-6 to TRBJ2-7; D unclear. The CDR3 consists of 14 residues. Looked up from germline, CDR1 is MNHNY and CDR2 is SVGAGI (reference sequence). Trimming cost V 3 bases and J 0 bases, with 9 bases left between them. The CDR3 coding sequence is TGTGCCAGCAGTTATCTATCCAGCTCCTACGAGCAGTACTTC. This gives the protein CASSYLSSSYEQYF.

This clone was seen once. This rearrangement joins TRBV7-2 to TRBJ2-7, with TRBD2 matching 9 bases. J was trimmed by 2 bases and V by 5 bases; bases with no gene match: 7. Germline V gene sequence: CDR1 SGHTA, CDR2 FQGNSA. This CDR3 comprises 15 residues. CDR3 sequence reads: CASSPSGGIAYEQYF. Here the CDR3 DNA reads TGTGCCAGCAGCCCGAGCGGGGGGATTGCCTACGAGCAGTACTTC. Looking up the rest from reference TRBV7-2 and TRBJ2-7 gives the full variable domain: GAGVSQSPSNKVTEKGKDVELRCDPISGHTALYWYRQSLGQGLEFLIYFQGNSAPDKSGLPSDRFSAERTGGSVSTLTIQRTQQEDSAVYLCASSPSGGIAYEQYFGPGTRLTVT.

The chain has TRBV7-2 and TRBJ2-3; 10 nucleotides match TRBD2. Germline CDR1 SGHTA, CDR2 FQGNSA. J gave up 3 bases and V 5 bases, and 5 bases lay outside the gene matches. This CDR3 spans 15 amino acids. CDR3 DNA sequence: TGTGCCAGCAGCCTGGATAGCGGGGGGACAGATACGCAGTATTTT. The encoded protein is CASSLDSGGTDTQYF.

This clone has just one count. V and J are TRBV15 and TRBJ2-7, with TRBD1 identical over 8 bases. The CDR3 length is 15 residues. V trimming: 3 bases; J trimming: 2 bases; junction bases outside the gene matches: 6. CDR1 is LNHNV and CDR2 is YYDKDF in the germline V gene (reference sequence). The chain's CDR3 is CATSREPDRAYEQYF. The CDR3 bases are TGTGCCACCAGCAGGGAACCGGACAGGGCCTACGAGCAGTACTTC. The whole variable domain, remainder taken from reference TRBV15 and TRBJ2-7, is DAMVIQNPRYQVTQFGKPVTLSCSQTLNHNVMYWYQQKSSQAPKLLFHYYDKDFNNEADTPDNFQSRRPNTSFCFLDIRSPGLGDTAMYLCATSREPDRAYEQYFGPGTRLTVT.

The chain is built from TRBV7-9 and TRBJ1-4; D is uncertain. Germline assignment: CDR1 SEHNR and CDR2 FQNEAQ (reference sequence). The CDR3 loop spans 14 amino acids. V was shortened by 3 bases and J by 1 base, with 6 bases between the two germline ends. Here the CDR3 DNA reads TGTGCCAGCAGCTTCGAAGGAACTAATGAAAAACTGTTTTTT. It specifies CASSFEGTNEKLFF.

J is TRBJ1-4 and V is TRBV5-6; no definite D call. V lost 1 base, J lost 0 bases, and 13 bases lay in between. CDR3 length equals 17 residues. Germline CDR1 SGHDT, CDR2 YYEEEE. The chain's CDR3 is CASSLRQITATNEKLFF. The CDR3 region has the DNA TGTGCCAGCAGCTTGCGGCAGATAACAGCAACTAATGAAAAACTGTTTTTT.

The chain couples TRBV7-9 to TRBJ2-1, with D possibly being TRBD1 (5 bases). Per the germline V gene, CDR1 is SEHNR and CDR2 is FQNEAQ (reference sequence). Trimming removed 3 bases at V and 2 bases at J, with 8 bases between. This CDR3 comprises 14 residues. DNA of the CDR3: TGTGCCAGCAGCTTGTCGGACACCTACAATGAGCAGTTCTTC. Protein: CASSLSDTYNEQFF.

V and J are TRBV9 and TRBJ1-1, with a tentative D call TRBD1 (5 bases). V lost 0 bases, J lost 0 bases, and 9 bases lay in between. Germline-derived CDR1 and CDR2 are SGDLS and YYNGEE. The CDR3 extends over 15 amino acids. CDR3 sequence: CASSVVDSMNTEAFF. DNA of the CDR3: TGTGCCAGCAGCGTAGTCGACAGCATGAACACTGAAGCTTTCTTT.

About this clone: Other DNA sequences of this sample code for an identical CDR3. As DNA, the CDR3 is TGTGCCATCAGTGGGCTAGCGGGGGACAATGAGCAGTTCTTC. Residues: CAISGLAGDNEQFF. This chain uses TRBV10-3 with TRBJ2-1, with 10 bases that match TRBD2. Germline V CDR1 and CDR2: ENHRY, SYGVKD. The V segment lost 4 bases and the J segment 5 bases; nucleotides outside the gene matches: 2. This CDR3 is 14 amino acids long.

The CDR3 is CASSLGLAGALGNNEQFF. CDR3 in DNA: TGTGCCAGCAGCTTAGGCCTAGCGGGAGCTCTTGGGAACAATGAGCAGTTCTTC. V gene TRBV11-3 combines with J gene TRBJ2-1, with 10 bases lining up with TRBD2. Unmatched junction bases numbered 11, after V lost 1 base and J lost 5 bases. The CDR3 has 18 amino acids. Germline V lookup: CDR1 SGHNT, CDR2 YENEEA.

CDR3 sequence (DNA): TGTGCCATCACTAGTAGCCTCCAAGAGACCCAGTACTTC. Amino acids: CAITSSLQETQYF. The V and J genes are TRBV10-3 and TRBJ2-5; D is uncertain. Trimming left V 7 bases short and J 1 base short, with 10 bases between. Germline-derived CDR1 and CDR2 are ENHRY and SYGVKD. The CDR3 has 13 amino acids.

V gene TRBV7-8 combines with J gene TRBJ2-1; TRBD1 matches at 9 bases. The V and J ends lost 5 bases and 15 bases, in that order; junction bases with no gene match: 20. The CDR3 is made up of 16 amino acids. Looked up from germline, CDR1 is SGHVS and CDR2 is FQNEAQ. CDR3 bases: TGTGCCAGCAGCACCGGACAGGGGAACTACTTCGGGGGGCCGTTCTTC. It codes for CASSTGQGNYFGGPFF.

CDR3 in DNA: TGCGCCAGCTCACCGGACCCTGCGTTTCAGCAGTACTTC. Translation: CASSPDPAFQQYF. V usage is TRBV10-1 and J usage is TRBJ2-7, with D unresolved. The V and J ends lost 8 bases and 8 bases respectively, with 19 bases between them. CDR1 is WNHNN, CDR2 SYGVQD, per germline (reference sequence). The CDR3 has 13 amino acids.

The chain combines TRBV10-1 with TRBJ1-6, with D possibly TRBD1 on 5 matching bases. The germline V gene has CDR1 WNHNN and CDR2 SYGVQD (reference sequence). The CDR3 is 14 amino acids. V shed 2 bases and J shed 7 bases, with 9 bases lying between them. As DNA, the CDR3 is TGCGCCAGCAGTGAGGCGGGACGAAATTCACCCCTCCACTTT. It is translated as CASSEAGRNSPLHF.

The chain links TRBV11-2 to TRBJ2-1; 7 nucleotides line up with TRBD2. V shed 7 bases and J 2 bases; nucleotides not matched to a gene: 14. Germline assignment: CDR1 SGHAT and CDR2 FQNNGV. The CDR3 is 17 residues long. The CDR3 DNA is TGTGCCAGCAAAAAGTCGGGAGCGGGGCACACCTACAATGAGCAGTTCTTC. As protein: CASKKSGAGHTYNEQFF.